Presented here are 24 T cell receptor beta chains from one specimen sequenced in a study of T cell responses to AZD1222 COVID-19 vaccine. Using immunoSEQ multiplex PCR, the repertoire was profiled, and TCRdb retains in-frame clones only, with some absent. Among more than 110,000 clones listed, over 90% were seen once. Here the sequenced sample was peripheral blood, taken 28 days after the second AZD1222 dose. The receptors here all came from an adult who received the AZD1222 COVID-19 vaccine.

V is TRBV27 and J is TRBJ1-2; 7 positions agree with TRBD1. The CDR3 length is 12 residues. V lost 8 bases, J lost 6 bases, and 6 bases stayed unmatched. CDR1 and CDR2 from the germline V gene are MNHEY and SMNVEV (reference sequence). CDR3 sequence: CASRDREHGYTF. DNA for the CDR3: TGTGCCAGCCGTGACAGGGAACATGGCTACACCTTC.

This chain uses TRBV9 with TRBJ2-7; TRBD1 aligns across 9 bases. J lost 5 bases, V lost 1 base, and 4 bases had no gene match. The CDR3 is made up of 14 amino acids. In germline, CDR1 is SGDLS, CDR2 YYNGEE. DNA of the CDR3: TGTGCCAGCAGCGTATCGGGACAGGGAAACGAGCAGTACTTC. Its translation: CASSVSGQGNEQYF.

The chain links TRBV30 to TRBJ1-1, with TRBD1 matching 7 bases. The germline gives CDR1 GTSNPN, CDR2 SVGIG (reference sequence). The ends lost 1 base at V and 3 bases at J; junction bases unmatched: 2. CDR3 length equals 13 residues. The CDR3 region is CAWSGDRYTEAFF. The DNA of the CDR3 is TGTGCCTGGAGTGGGGACAGATACACTGAAGCTTTCTTT.

The chain links TRBV9 to TRBJ1-1; the match to TRBD1 covers 8 bases. CDR3 size: 13 residues. The V gene's germline CDR1 is SGDLS and CDR2 YYNGEE. V lost 0 bases, J lost 5 bases, and 0 bases stayed unmatched. CDR3 nucleotides: TGTGCCAGCAGCGTAGGGGACAGGACTGAAGCTTTCTTT. It encodes CASSVGDRTEAFF.

V and J are TRBV11-3 and TRBJ1-1; D perhaps matches TRBD1 (6 bases). V dropped 5 bases and J dropped 7 bases, with 17 bases sitting between them. The CDR3 is 14 amino acids. Germline values: CDR1 SGHNT, CDR2 YENEEA. In DNA form, the CDR3 reads TGTGCCAGCAGCCCGAGGGCAGGGGCAGGTGAAGCTTTCTTT. Encoded protein: CASSPRAGAGEAFF.

A single count supports this clone. The CDR3 DNA reads as TGTGCCAGCAGTGAGTCTACAGGGCCTAATGAAAAACTGTTTTTT. Its translation: CASSESTGPNEKLFF. The gene calls are TRBV6-4 and TRBJ1-4, with a tentative D call TRBD1 (6 bases). Trimming cost V 3 bases and J 3 bases, with 11 bases left between them. The CDR3 is 15 residues long. Per germline, CDR1 MRHNA and CDR2 SNTAGT.

The chain is built from TRBV30 and TRBJ2-2, with 9 bases identical to TRBD2. The junction had 16 bases not matched to a gene; V was cut back by 3 bases and J by 5 bases. Germline lookup yields CDR1 GTSNPN and CDR2 SVGIG (reference sequence). There are 18 residues in the CDR3. The CDR3 DNA reads as TGTGCCTGGAGGTTCAAGGACGGCGCGGGAGGGTGGACCGGGGAGCTGTTTTTT. Encoded protein: CAWRFKDGAGGWTGELFF.

For the CDR3, the DNA is TGTGCCAGCAGTTTCCTCGACAGGGGGAACACCATATATTTT. Translation: CASSFLDRGNTIYF. The V and J genes are TRBV28 and TRBJ1-3, with 9 bases matching TRBD1. V dropped 3 bases and J dropped 7; count of bases not matched to a gene: 4. This CDR3 contains 14 residues. The germline V gene has CDR1 MDHEN and CDR2 SYDVKM.

The chain has TRBV6-6 and TRBJ1-2, with unresolved D. V shed 2 bases and J shed 8 bases, with 9 bases lying between them. CDR1 is MNHNY and CDR2 is SVGAGI in the germline V gene (reference sequence). The CDR3 contains 12 residues. CDR3 coding DNA: TGTGCCAGCAGTTACATCCTAGGGGGCTACACCTTC. It is translated as CASSYILGGYTF.

The chain employs TRBV6-1 and TRBJ1-2; D gene unclear. The CDR3 sequence is 17 residues long. Trimming pared 0 bases from V and 3 bases from J, leaving 17 bases between. Looked up from germline, CDR1 is MNHNS and CDR2 is SASEGT. CDR3 coding DNA: TGTGCCAGCAGTGAAGCGCTTCGTCGGGTCGTCCACTATGGCTACACCTTC. This codes for CASSEALRRVVHYGYTF.

The J gene is TRBJ1-5, the V gene TRBV2, with no clear D. V was clipped by 5 bases and J by 1 base, with 15 bases between them. The germline gives CDR1 SNHLY, CDR2 FYNNEI. There are 16 residues in the CDR3. The CDR3 protein is CASSPTGPQSNQPQHF. Here the CDR3 DNA reads TGTGCCAGCAGTCCCACCGGTCCGCAGAGCAATCAGCCCCAGCATTTT.

The chain joins TRBV7-2 to TRBJ2-7; no clear D. Trimming pared 5 bases from V and 7 bases from J, leaving 15 bases between. Germline values: CDR1 SGHTA, CDR2 FQGNSA. CDR3 length: 13 residues. The DNA for the CDR3 is TGTGCCAGCAGCCTACCGTCAACCTCGGAGCAGTACTTC. This codes for CASSLPSTSEQYF.

The CDR3 coding sequence is TGTGCCAGCAGCCCCCAAGGTAACGGTCTCCACGAGCAGTACTTC. This sequence encodes CASSPQGNGLHEQYF. The rearrangement uses TRBV7-9 and TRBJ2-7, with no clear D. This CDR3 contains 15 residues. V lost 5 bases and J lost 5, with 19 bases in between. CDR1 and CDR2 from the germline V gene are SEHNR and FQNEAQ (reference sequence). The full variable domain, in which reference TRBV7-9 and TRBJ2-7 provide the parts outside the CDR3, is DTGVSQNPRHKITKRGQNVTFRCDPISEHNRLYWYRQTLGQGPEFLTYFQNEAQLEKSRLLSDRFSAERPKGSFSTLEIQRTEQGDSAMYLCASSPQGNGLHEQYFGPGTRLTVT.

This clone was observed a single time. The J gene is TRBJ1-2, the V gene TRBV6-5, with D tentatively TRBD1 (6 bases). Germline V gene lookup returns CDR1 MNHEY and CDR2 SVGAGI. The ends were cut back, 7 bases at V and 6 bases at J, with 15 bases in the middle. CDR3 length equals 13 residues. CDR3 amino acids: CASTPDRQNGYTF. The CDR3 DNA reads as TGTGCCAGCACCCCTGACAGGCAGAATGGCTACACCTTC.

This chain uses TRBV12-3 or TRBV12-4 with TRBJ1-3; D gene unclear. The V and J ends lost 5 bases and 5 bases respectively, with 4 bases between them. The CDR3 has 11 amino acids. The CDR3 bases are TGTGCCAGCAGTCTTAGAAACACCATATATTTT. Protein: CASSLRNTIYF.

The chain has TRBV3-1 (or the pseudogene TRBV3-2) and TRBJ1-1; D gene ambiguous. Germline V CDR1 and CDR2: LGHDT, YNNKEL (reference sequence). The CDR3 covers 13 residues. V dropped 6 bases and J dropped 2 bases, with 10 bases sitting between them. The CDR3 sequence: CASRHGVNTEAFF. CDR3 in DNA: TGTGCCAGCAGGCACGGGGTTAACACTGAAGCTTTCTTT.

The V call is TRBV4-1, the J call TRBJ2-7, with D maybe TRBD1 (5 bases). CDR3 length: 14 residues. The V and J ends lost 0 bases and 5 bases respectively, with 11 bases between them. In germline, CDR1 is MGHRA, CDR2 YSYEKL. CDR3 coding DNA: TGCGCCAGCAGCCAAGAAGACAGCCTCAACGAGCAGTACTTC. It is translated as CASSQEDSLNEQYF.

V gene TRBV9 combines with J gene TRBJ1-5; no clear D gene. CDR1 and CDR2 from the germline V gene are SGDLS and YYNGEE. CDR3 length: 13 amino acids. V lost 7 bases to trimming and J lost 0 bases, with 8 bases between them. DNA for the CDR3: TGTGCCAGCGGCCGGTATAGCAATCAGCCCCAGCATTTT. Translating it yields CASGRYSNQPQHF.

This sequence joins TRBV5-5 and TRBJ1-2, with D possibly being TRBD1 (5 bases). The germline CDR1 and CDR2 sequences are SGHKS and YYEKEE (reference sequence). This CDR3 is 15 amino acids long. Trimming shortened V by 4 bases and J by 7 bases, and 20 bases separated the two germline ends. CDR3 protein: CASSPTGTQLFGYTF. DNA for the CDR3: TGTGCCAGCAGCCCGACCGGGACGCAGCTATTTGGCTACACCTTC.

The count of this clone is one. Other DNA sequences from this sample encode an identical CDR3 as well. The rearrangement joins TRBV4-1 to TRBJ1-1; D remains ambiguous. The CDR3 is 14 amino acids. Per the germline V gene, CDR1 is MGHRA and CDR2 is YSYEKL. Trimming took off 0 bases at V and 1 base at J, with 6 bases between the two ends. DNA for the CDR3: TGCGCCAGCAGCCAAGAGGGCCGGAACACTGAAGCTTTCTTT. Amino acid sequence: CASSQEGRNTEAFF.

The genes are TRBV30 and TRBJ1-5, with D perhaps matching TRBD1 (6 bases). CDR1 is GTSNPN, CDR2 SVGIG, per germline (reference sequence). CDR3 length equals 13 residues. V shed 2 bases and J shed 4 bases, with 9 bases lying between them. The CDR3 DNA reads as TGTGCCTGGAGTACAGGGTCTAATCAGCCCCAGCATTTT. It specifies CAWSTGSNQPQHF.

This clone appeared once. This sequence joins TRBV19 and TRBJ1-3; 7 bases map to TRBD1. Germline CDR1 is LNHDA and CDR2 is SQIVND (reference sequence). V was clipped by 5 bases and J by 4 bases; unmatched bases: 11. The CDR3 has 16 residues. The CDR3 sequence is CASSPGQRGQGNTIYF. The CDR3 coding sequence is TGTGCCAGTAGTCCGGGACAGAGGGGACAAGGAAACACCATATATTTT.

V usage is TRBV10-1 and J usage is TRBJ1-1; D not resolved. Germline values: CDR1 WNHNN, CDR2 SYGVQD (reference sequence). The V gene lost 8 bases and the J gene lost 1 base, with 8 bases spanning the gap. The CDR3 length is 12 residues. This CDR3 reads CASLPPNTEAFF. The CDR3, as DNA: TGCGCCAGCCTACCCCCGAACACTGAAGCTTTCTTT.

The V gene is TRBV12-3 or TRBV12-4, the J gene TRBJ1-1; D uncertain. The CDR3 extends over 13 amino acids. V lost 0 bases and J 1 base, leaving 3 bases between the germline ends. The CDR3 spells CASSLAQNTEAFF. For the CDR3, the DNA is TGTGCCAGCAGTTTAGCCCAGAACACTGAAGCTTTCTTT.